The T cell receptor beta chain under discussion was sequenced for a study of Ad26.COV2.S vaccination and SARS-CoV-2 variants. Study as a whole: Within the COV1001 Ad26.COV2.S trial arm, the donor was enrolled. Overall study results and limits: Vaccine recipients showed a spike-specific TCR breadth that was higher than in placebo recipients. Total responses of T cells may have been underestimated by the analyses of TCR breadth and depth.

A remark on this clone: As yet, its antigen is unknown.

As for treatment: over 15 received Ad26.COV2.S at low or high dose, single or two shots; about 5 received placebo; per-sample allocation not given. Vaccine and placebo recipients were sampled on day 63 after the first injection. This table comes from immunoSEQ multiplex PCR, and its TCRdb copy is limited to in-frame clones, with some not included. The sample yields around 420,000 clones, roughly 90% seen once. Germline values: CDR1 MNHEY, CDR2 SVGAGI. J lost 2 bases, V lost 6 bases, and 4 bases had no gene match. CDR3 length equals 14 residues. The rearrangement uses TRBV6-5 and TRBJ1-2; 9 nucleotides agree with TRBD1. The receptor was isolated from a person aged 18-60 years who received the Ad26.COV2.S COVID-19 vaccine or a placebo. Here the sequenced sample was peripheral blood, taken in a trial of Ad26.COV2.S vaccine versus placebo. The CDR3 DNA is TGTGCCAGCAGCCGGGGACAGGGAAACTATGGCTACACCTTC. This gives the protein CASSRGQGNYGYTF.